This TCR beta chain was captured by sequencing in a study of blood T cells in healthy people across ages. At least 7 million PBMCs were isolated per sample. A second PCR, run for roughly 7 to 11 cycles, used a sample-barcoded 5' primer plus a J-beta primer mix. A template-switch adaptor containing 12 random nucleotides labeled each cDNA molecule. TCRdb analysed the 5' RACE reads with MiXCR anew, one entry per CDR3 protein. Of about 1,600,000 distinct CDR3 sequences listed, about 40% were seen once; the top ten hold roughly 7.9%. CDR1 is MNHEY, CDR2 SMNVEV, per germline (reference sequence). Trimming left V 4 bases short and J 1 base short, with 13 bases between. The CDR3 runs to 15 residues.

This chain joins TRBV27 and TRBJ1-1; a weak D match, TRBD1 (5 bases). The source material was blood. The clonotype comes from a woman under 30 in good health. Here the CDR3 reads CASSYRDRPNTEAFF. In nucleotides, the CDR3 is TGTGCCAGCAGTTACCGGGACCGCCCGAACACTGAAGCTTTCTTT.